This T cell receptor beta chain was sequenced in a study of cytomegalovirus exposure and HLA in healthy donors. A multiplex PCR was run with 60 Vbeta primers and 13 Jbeta primers. The data were produced by immunoSEQ multiplex PCR, yet TCRdb's version contains in-frame clones alone and is incomplete. The table for this sample gives some 120,000 clones. From germline, CDR1 is SNHLY and CDR2 FYNNEI. CDR3 length: 16 residues. The V and J ends lost 3 bases and 3 bases respectively, with 12 bases between them. The specimen was PBMCs. This TCR was sampled from a man aged 18 to 29 in good health and CMV-seronegative. The rearrangement joins TRBV2 to TRBJ1-6; D may be TRBD1 (5 bases). CDR3 loop: CASSDRDVNYNSPLHF. CDR3 nucleotide sequence: TGTGCCAGCAGTGACAGGGATGTAAACTATAATTCACCCCTCCACTTT.